This TCR beta chain was sequenced for a study of T cell changes during pregnancy in multiple sclerosis. This CDR3 has 19 amino acids. V gave up 1 base and J gave up 3 bases, with 24 bases separating them. Germline V lookup: CDR1 LGHNA, CDR2 YNFKEQ. Some clones are missing from TCRdb's copy, which holds only in-frame ones; the method was immunoSEQ multiplex PCR. The sample lists some 97,000 clones; approximately 94% were seen once. This clonotype originated in a female donor with multiple sclerosis, enrolled in a pregnancy study. Here the sequenced sample was peripheral blood, taken before pregnancy. This chain connects TRBV4-2 to TRBJ1-1; D may be TRBD1 (5 bases). CDR3: CASSQGRPPQGLKDTEAFF. The CDR3 DNA reads TGTGCCAGCAGCCAAGGTCGGCCCCCCCAGGGCCTTAAGGACACTGAAGCTTTCTTT.